The count of the clone carrying this TCR beta chain is one. Its target is not known. This entry is derived from a study of cytomegalovirus exposure and HLA in healthy donors. Overall study findings and caveats: A reported reduction in N-insertions relative to the approximately 670-donor mean was seen in an Asian-associated ancestry cluster in a later analysis. Accurate HLA-A and HLA-B prediction from TCR beta sequences was reported for most subjects. Judged likely to be a sequencing artifact was a cluster of highly shared sequence variants.

The PCR had 60 Vbeta and 13 Jbeta primers. In the original processing: Per a later analysis, the number of unique TCR beta chains was approximately 80 million, of which 10 million to 11 million were shared. Sequencing used immunoSEQ multiplex PCR; TCRdb keeps in-frame clones, though not all of them. That table is the source of V, J and clone size, and D and trimming were worked out from the DNA. The sample holds about 55,000 clones, more than 65% seen once. V shed 4 bases, J shed 5 bases, and the junction held 6 bases outside the gene matches. The CDR3 consists of 14 residues. Germline-derived CDR1 and CDR2 are SGHRS and YFSETQ.

V and J are TRBV5-1 and TRBJ1-2, with 9 bases matching TRBD1. Sequenced input: PBMCs. The clonotype was recovered from a man aged 40-50 years in good health and CMV-seropositive. Here the CDR3 reads CASSAGQGEYGYTF. CDR3 bases: TGCGCCAGCAGCGCGGGACAGGGAGAATATGGCTACACCTTC. Full variable domain (rest looked up from reference TRBV5-1 and TRBJ1-2): KAGVTQTPRYLIKTRGQQVTLSCSPISGHRSVSWYQQTPGQGLQFLFEYFSETQRNKGNFPGRFSGRQFSNSRSEMNVSTLELGDSALYLCASSAGQGEYGYTFGSGTRLTVV.